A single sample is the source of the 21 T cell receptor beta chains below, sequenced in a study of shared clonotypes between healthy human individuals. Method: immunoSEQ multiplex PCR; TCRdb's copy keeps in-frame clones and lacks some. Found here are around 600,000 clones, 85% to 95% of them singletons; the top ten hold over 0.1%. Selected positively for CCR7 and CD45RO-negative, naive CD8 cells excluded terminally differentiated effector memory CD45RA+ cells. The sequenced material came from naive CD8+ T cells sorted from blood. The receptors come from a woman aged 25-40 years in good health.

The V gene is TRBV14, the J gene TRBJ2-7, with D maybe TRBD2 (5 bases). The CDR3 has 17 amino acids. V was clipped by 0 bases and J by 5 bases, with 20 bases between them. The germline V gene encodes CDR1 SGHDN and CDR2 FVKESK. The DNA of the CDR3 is TGTGCCAGCAGCCAAGACGGTCCGGGATCCAAGGGCCACGAGCAGTACTTC. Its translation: CASSQDGPGSKGHEQYF.

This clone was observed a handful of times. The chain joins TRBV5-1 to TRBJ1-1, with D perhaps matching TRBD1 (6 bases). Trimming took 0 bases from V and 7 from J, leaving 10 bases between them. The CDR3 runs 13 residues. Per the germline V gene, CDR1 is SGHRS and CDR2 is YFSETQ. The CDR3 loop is CASSLDGQIEAFF. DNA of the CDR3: TGCGCCAGCAGCTTGGATGGACAGATTGAAGCTTTCTTT.

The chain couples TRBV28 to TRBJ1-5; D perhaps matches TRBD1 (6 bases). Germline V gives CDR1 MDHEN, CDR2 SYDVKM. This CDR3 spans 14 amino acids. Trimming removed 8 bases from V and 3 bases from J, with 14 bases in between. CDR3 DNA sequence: TGTGCCAGCCGGAAGACAGGCTCCAATCAGCCCCAGCATTTT. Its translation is CASRKTGSNQPQHF.

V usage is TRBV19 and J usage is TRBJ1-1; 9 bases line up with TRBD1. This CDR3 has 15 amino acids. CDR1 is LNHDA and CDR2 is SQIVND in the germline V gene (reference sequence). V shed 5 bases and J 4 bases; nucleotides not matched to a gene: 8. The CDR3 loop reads CASSLGTGRFTEAFF. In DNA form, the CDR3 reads TGTGCCAGTAGTCTTGGGACAGGGAGGTTCACTGAAGCTTTCTTT.

The DNA for the CDR3 is TGTGCCAGCAGTTCGGGGACAGGGGCGATGGACGAGCAGTACTTC. This codes for CASSSGTGAMDEQYF. V gene TRBV27 combines with J gene TRBJ2-7; 10 bases are a match to TRBD1. Germline V gene sequence: CDR1 MNHEY, CDR2 SMNVEV (reference sequence). The CDR3 sequence is 15 residues long. The V segment lost 4 bases and the J segment 5 bases; nucleotides outside the gene matches: 8.

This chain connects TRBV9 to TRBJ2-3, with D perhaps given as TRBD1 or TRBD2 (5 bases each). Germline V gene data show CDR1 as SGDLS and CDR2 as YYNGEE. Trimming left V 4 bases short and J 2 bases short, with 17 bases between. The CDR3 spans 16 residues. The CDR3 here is CASSPLRGGYTDTQYF. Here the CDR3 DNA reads TGTGCCAGCAGCCCCCTCCGGGGCGGGTACACAGATACGCAGTATTTT.

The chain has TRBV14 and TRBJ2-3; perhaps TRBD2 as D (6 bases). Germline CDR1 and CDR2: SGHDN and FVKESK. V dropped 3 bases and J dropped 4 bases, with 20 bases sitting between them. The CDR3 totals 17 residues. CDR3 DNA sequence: TGTGCCAGCAGCCATTACCACGGGGGTGGTAGCGCAGATACGCAGTATTTT. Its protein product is CASSHYHGGGSADTQYF.

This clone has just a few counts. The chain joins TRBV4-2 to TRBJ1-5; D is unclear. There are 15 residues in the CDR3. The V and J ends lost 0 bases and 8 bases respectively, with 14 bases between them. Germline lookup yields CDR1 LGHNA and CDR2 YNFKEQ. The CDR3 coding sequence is TGTGCCAGCAGCCAAGAACGACCCTCCGGAGAGCCCCAGCATTTT. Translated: CASSQERPSGEPQHF.

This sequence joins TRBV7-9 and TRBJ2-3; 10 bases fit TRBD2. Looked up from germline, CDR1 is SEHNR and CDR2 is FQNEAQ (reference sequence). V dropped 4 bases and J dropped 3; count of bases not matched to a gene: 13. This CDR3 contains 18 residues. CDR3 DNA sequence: TGTGCCAGCAGCTCCTCCGGACCCCAGGGACTAGCGACAGATACGCAGTATTTT. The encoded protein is CASSSSGPQGLATDTQYF.

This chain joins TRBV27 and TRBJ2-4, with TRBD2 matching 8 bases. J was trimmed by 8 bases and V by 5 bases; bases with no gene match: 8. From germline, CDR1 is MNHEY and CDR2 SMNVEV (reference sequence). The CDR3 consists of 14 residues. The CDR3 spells CASSIAGAGDIQYF. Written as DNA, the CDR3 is TGTGCCAGCAGTATTGCGGGAGCGGGGGACATTCAGTACTTC.

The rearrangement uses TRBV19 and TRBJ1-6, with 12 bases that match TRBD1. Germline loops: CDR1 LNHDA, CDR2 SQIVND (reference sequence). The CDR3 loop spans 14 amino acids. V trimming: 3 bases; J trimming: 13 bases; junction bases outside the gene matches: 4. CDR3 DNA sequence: TGTGCCAGTAGTATCGGGACAGGGGGCGATCCCCTCCACTTT. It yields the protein CASSIGTGGDPLHF. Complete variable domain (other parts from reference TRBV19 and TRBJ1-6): DGGITQSPKYLFRKEGQNVTLSCEQNLNHDAMYWYRQDPGQGLRLIYYSQIVNDFQKGDIAEGYSVSREKKESFPLTVTSAQKNPTAFYLCASSIGTGGDPLHFGNGTRLTVT.

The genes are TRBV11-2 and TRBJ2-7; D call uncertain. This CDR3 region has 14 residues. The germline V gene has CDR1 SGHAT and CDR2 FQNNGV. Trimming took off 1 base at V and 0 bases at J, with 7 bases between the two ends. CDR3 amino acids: CASSLGFGSYEQYF. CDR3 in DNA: TGTGCCAGCAGCTTAGGATTCGGCTCCTACGAGCAGTACTTC. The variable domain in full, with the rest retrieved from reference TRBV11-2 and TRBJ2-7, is EAGVAQSPRYKIIEKRQSVAFWCNPISGHATLYWYQQILGQGPKLLIQFQNNGVVDDSQLPKDRFSAERLKGVDSTLKIQPAKLEDSAVYLCASSLGFGSYEQYFGPGTRLTVT.

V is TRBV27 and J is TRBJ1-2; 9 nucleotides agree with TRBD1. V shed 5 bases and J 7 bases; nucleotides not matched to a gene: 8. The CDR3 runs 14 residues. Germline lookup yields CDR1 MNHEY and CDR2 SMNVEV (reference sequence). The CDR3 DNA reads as TGTGCCAGCAGTCCTATACAGGGGGCGGCTGGCTACACCTTC. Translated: CASSPIQGAAGYTF.

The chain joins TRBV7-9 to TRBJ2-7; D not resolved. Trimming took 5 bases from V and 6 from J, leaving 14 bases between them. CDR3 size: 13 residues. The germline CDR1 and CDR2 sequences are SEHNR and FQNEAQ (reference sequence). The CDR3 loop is CASSTTGRPEQYF. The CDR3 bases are TGTGCCAGCAGCACGACCGGTCGGCCCGAGCAGTACTTC.

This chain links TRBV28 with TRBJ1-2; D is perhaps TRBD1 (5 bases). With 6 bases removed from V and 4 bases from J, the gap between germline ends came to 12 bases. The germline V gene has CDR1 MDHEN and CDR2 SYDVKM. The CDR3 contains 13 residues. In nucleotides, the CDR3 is TGTGCCAGCAGCTTCGGCAGGGTCTATGGCTACACCTTC. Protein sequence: CASSFGRVYGYTF.

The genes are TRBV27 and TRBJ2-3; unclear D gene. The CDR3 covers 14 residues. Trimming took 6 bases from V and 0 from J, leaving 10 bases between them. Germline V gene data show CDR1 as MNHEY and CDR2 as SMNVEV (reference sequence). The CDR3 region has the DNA TGTGCCAGCAGCACCCAGTGGAGCACAGATACGCAGTATTTT. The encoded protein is CASSTQWSTDTQYF.

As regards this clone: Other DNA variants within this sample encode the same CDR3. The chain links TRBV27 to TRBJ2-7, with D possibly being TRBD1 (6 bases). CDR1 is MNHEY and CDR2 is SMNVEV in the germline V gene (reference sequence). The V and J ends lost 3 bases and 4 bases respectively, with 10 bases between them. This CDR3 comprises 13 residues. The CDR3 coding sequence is TGTGCCAGCAGTTTCGGACAGACTTACGAGCAGTACTTC. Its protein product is CASSFGQTYEQYF.

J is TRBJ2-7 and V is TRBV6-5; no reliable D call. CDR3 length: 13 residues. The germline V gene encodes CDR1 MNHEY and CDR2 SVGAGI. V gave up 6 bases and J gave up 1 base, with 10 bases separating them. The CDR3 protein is CASRYDVSYEQYF. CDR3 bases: TGTGCCAGCAGGTATGACGTATCCTACGAGCAGTACTTC.

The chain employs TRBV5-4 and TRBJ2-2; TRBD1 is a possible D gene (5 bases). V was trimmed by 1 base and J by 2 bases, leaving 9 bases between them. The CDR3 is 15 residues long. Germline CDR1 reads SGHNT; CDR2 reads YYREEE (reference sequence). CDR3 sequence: CASSLPDRNTGELFF. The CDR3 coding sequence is TGTGCCAGCAGCTTGCCCGACAGAAACACCGGGGAGCTGTTTTTT.

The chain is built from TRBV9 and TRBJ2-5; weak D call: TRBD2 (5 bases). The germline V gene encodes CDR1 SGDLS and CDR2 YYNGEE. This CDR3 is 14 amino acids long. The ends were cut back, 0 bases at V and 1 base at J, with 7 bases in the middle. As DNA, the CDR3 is TGTGCCAGCAGCGTAGGAGGACTCCAAGAGACCCAGTACTTC. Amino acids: CASSVGGLQETQYF.

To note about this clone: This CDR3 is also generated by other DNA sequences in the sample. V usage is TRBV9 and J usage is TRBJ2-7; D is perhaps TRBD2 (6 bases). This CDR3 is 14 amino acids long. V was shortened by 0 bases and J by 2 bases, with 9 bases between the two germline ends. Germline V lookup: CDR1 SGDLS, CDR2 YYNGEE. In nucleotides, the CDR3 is TGTGCCAGCAGCGTAGGCGGAGGGACCTACGAGCAGTACTTC. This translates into CASSVGGGTYEQYF.